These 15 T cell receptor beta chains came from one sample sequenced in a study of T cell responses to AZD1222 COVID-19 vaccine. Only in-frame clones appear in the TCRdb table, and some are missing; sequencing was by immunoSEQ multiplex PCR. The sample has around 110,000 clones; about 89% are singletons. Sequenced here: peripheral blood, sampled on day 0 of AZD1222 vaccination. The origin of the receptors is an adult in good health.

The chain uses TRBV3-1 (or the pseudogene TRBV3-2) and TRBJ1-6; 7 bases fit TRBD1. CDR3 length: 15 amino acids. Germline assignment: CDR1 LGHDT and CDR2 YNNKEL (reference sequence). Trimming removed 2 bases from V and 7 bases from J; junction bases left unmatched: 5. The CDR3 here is CASSQTGTENSPLHF. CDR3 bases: TGTGCCAGCAGCCAAACCGGGACAGAGAATTCACCCCTCCACTTT.

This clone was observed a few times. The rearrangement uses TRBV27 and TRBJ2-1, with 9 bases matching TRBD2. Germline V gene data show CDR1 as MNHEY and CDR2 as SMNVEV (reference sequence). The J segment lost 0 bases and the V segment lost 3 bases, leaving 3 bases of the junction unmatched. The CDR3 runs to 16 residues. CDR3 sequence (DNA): TGTGCCAGCAGTTTCTATAGCGGGAGCTCCTACAATGAGCAGTTCTTC. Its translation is CASSFYSGSSYNEQFF.

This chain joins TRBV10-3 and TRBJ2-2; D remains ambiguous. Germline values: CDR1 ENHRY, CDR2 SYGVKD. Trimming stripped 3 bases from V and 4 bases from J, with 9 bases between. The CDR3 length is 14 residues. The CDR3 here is CAISDDGITGELFF. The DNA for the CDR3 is TGTGCCATCAGTGATGATGGAATCACCGGGGAGCTGTTTTTT.

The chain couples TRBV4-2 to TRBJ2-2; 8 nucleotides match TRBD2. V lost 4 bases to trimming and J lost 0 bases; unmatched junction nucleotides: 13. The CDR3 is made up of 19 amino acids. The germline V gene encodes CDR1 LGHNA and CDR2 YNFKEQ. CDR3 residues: CASSPVSGSHLSNTGELFF. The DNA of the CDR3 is TGTGCCAGCAGCCCAGTAAGCGGGAGTCATCTTTCGAACACCGGGGAGCTGTTTTTT.

In DNA form, the CDR3 reads TGTGCCAGCAGCTCAGAGAAACTCTATAATTCACCCCTCCACTTT. The encoded protein is CASSSEKLYNSPLHF. J is TRBJ1-6 and V is TRBV7-9; D gene ambiguous. The CDR3 has 15 residues. With 4 bases removed from V and 3 bases from J, the gap between germline ends came to 10 bases. Per germline, CDR1 SEHNR and CDR2 FQNEAQ (reference sequence).

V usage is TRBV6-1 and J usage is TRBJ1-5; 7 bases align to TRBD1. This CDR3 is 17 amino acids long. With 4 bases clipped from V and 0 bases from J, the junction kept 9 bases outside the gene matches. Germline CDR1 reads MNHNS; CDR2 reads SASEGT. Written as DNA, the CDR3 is TGTGCCAGCAGTGGCGCCAATCACAGGGGTAGCAATCAGCCCCAGCATTTT. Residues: CASSGANHRGSNQPQHF.

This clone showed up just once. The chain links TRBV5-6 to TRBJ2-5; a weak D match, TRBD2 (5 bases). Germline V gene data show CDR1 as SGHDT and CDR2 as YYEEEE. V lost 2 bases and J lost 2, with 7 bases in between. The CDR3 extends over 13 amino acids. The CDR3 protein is CASSFPGQETQYF. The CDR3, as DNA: TGTGCCAGCAGCTTTCCGGGGCAAGAGACCCAGTACTTC.

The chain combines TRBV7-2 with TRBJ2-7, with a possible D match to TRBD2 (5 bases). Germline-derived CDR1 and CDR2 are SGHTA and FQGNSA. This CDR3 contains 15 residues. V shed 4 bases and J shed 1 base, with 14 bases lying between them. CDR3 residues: CASSSDSTVSYEQYF. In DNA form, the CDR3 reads TGTGCCAGCAGCTCGGACTCCACCGTGTCCTACGAGCAGTACTTC.

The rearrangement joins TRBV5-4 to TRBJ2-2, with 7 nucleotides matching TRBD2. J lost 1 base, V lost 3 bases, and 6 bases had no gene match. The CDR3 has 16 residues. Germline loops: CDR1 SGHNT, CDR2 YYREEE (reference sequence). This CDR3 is CASSSPGGKNTGELFF. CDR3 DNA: TGTGCCAGCAGCTCCCCCGGGGGGAAGAACACCGGGGAGCTGTTTTTT. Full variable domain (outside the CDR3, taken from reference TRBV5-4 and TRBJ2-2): ETGVTQSPTHLIKTRGQQVTLRCSSQSGHNTVSWYQQALGQGPQFIFQYYREEENGRGNFPPRFSGLQFPNYSSELNVNALELDDSALYLCASSSPGGKNTGELFFGEGSRLTVL.

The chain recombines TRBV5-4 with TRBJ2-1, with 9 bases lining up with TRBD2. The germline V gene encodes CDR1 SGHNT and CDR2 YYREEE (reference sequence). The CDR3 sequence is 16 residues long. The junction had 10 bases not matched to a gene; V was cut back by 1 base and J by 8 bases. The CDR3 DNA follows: TGTGCCAGCAGCTTGAAATGGCGGGAGGGCCGCGATGAGCAGTTCTTC. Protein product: CASSLKWREGRDEQFF.

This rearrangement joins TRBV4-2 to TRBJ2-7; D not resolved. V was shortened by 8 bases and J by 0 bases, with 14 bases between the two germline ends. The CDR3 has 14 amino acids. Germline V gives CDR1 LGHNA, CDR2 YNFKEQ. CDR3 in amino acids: CASGPVGGSYEQYF. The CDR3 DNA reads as TGTGCCAGCGGTCCAGTTGGTGGCTCCTACGAGCAGTACTTC.

CDR3 protein: CASSLDDGHGGYTF. The DNA for the CDR3 is TGCGCCAGCAGCTTGGACGACGGCCACGGAGGCTACACCTTC. The rearrangement links TRBV5-1 to TRBJ1-2, with D uncertain. The CDR3 is made up of 14 amino acids. The germline CDR1 and CDR2 sequences are SGHRS and YFSETQ. The germline V and J ends were trimmed by 0 bases and 8 bases, with 14 bases remaining between them.

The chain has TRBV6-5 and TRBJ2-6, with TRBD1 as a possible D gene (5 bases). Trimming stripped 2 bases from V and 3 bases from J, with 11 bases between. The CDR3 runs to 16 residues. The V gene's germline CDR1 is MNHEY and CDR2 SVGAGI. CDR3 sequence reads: CASSYKAGIGANVLTF. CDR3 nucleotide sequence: TGTGCCAGCAGTTACAAGGCAGGGATTGGGGCCAACGTCCTGACTTTC.

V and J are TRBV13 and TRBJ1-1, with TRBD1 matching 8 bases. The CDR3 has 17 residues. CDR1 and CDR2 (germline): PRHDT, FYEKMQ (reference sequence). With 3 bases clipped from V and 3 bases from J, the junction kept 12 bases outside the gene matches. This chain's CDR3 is CASSFGWLQGAYTEAFF. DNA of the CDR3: TGTGCCAGCAGCTTCGGGTGGCTTCAGGGGGCGTACACTGAAGCTTTCTTT.

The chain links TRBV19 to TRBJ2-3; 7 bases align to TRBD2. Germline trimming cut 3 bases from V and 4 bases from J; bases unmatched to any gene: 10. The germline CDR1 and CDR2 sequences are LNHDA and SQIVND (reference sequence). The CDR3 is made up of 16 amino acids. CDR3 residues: CASSILSGKVADTQYF. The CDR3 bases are TGTGCCAGTAGTATCCTCAGCGGGAAGGTCGCAGATACGCAGTATTTT.